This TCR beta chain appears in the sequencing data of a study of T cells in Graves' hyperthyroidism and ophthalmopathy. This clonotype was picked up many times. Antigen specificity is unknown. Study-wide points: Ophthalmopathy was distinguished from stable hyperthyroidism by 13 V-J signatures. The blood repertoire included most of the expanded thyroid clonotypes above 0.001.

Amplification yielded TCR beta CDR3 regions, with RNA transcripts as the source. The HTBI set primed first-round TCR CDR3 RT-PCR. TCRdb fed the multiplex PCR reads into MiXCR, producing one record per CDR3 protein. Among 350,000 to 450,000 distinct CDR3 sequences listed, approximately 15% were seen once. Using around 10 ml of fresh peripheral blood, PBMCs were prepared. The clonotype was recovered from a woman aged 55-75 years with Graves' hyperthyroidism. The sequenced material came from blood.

In DNA form, the CDR3 reads TGCAGCGGAACGCGCGGGGGCGCGGGTGAGCAGTTCTTC. It yields the protein CSGTRGGAGEQFF. The rearrangement joins TRBV29-1 to TRBJ2-1; a possible D gene is TRBD2 (7 bases). Germline lookup yields CDR1 SQVTM and CDR2 ANQGSEA. This CDR3 spans 13 amino acids. V dropped 7 bases and J dropped 9 bases, with 19 bases sitting between them.